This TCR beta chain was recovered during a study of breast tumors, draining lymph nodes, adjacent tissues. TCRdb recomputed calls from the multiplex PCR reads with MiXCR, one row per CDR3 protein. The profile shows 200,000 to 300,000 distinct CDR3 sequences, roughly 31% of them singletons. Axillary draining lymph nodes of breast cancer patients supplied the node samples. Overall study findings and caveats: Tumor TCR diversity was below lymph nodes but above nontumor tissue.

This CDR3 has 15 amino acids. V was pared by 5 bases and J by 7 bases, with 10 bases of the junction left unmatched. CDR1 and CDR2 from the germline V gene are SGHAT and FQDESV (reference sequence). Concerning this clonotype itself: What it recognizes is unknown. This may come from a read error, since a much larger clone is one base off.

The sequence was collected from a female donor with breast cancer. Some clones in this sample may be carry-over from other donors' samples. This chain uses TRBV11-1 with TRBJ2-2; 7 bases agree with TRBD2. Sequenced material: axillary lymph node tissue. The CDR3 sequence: CASSPSAGAHGELFF. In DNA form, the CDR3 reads TGTGCCAGCAGCCCCAGCGCGGGAGCCCACGGGGAGCTGTTTTTT.